Listed below are T cell receptor beta chains from one sample, sequenced in a study of graft-versus-host responses after intestinal transplantation. The protocol was immunoSEQ multiplex PCR, while the TCRdb copy is restricted to in-frame clones and leaves out a portion. The sample records just under 55,000 clones, 75% to 95% being singletons. The specimen comprised PBMCs, sampled 650 to 690 days after intestinal transplant. These receptors were collected from a human patient who received an intestinal transplant, so some T cells may come from the graft donor. CDR3s include the opening cysteine and the closing phenylalanine or tryptophan. D genes are given only for firm matches. Size is omitted from some rows. Given values are once, few, many or a class for expanded clones.

cdr3_nt	cdr3_aa	v_call	clone_size	d_call	j_call
TGTGCCAGCAGTGACTGGACTAGCGGGTCGGTTGAGCAGTTCTTC	CASSDWTSGSVEQFF	TRBV2	-	TRBD2	TRBJ2-1
TGTGCCAGCAGACCCTCGGCTGCTAATGAAAAACTGTTTTTT	CASRPSAANEKLFF	TRBV7-9	-	-	TRBJ1-4
TGTGCCAGCAGCTTAGTGGGCGGGACTAAATACAATGAGCAGTTCTTC	CASSLVGGTKYNEQFF	TRBV7-9	-	TRBD2	TRBJ2-1
TGTGCCAGCAGCTTGACGGGAACCTCCTACGAGCAGTACTTC	CASSLTGTSYEQYF	TRBV5-5	-	-	TRBJ2-7
TGCGCCAGCAGCTTGAGAGGACAGGGTGAATCTGATGGCTACACCTTC	CASSLRGQGESDGYTF	TRBV5-1	-	TRBD1	TRBJ1-2
TGTGCCAGCAGCCCGAGATCAGGGAAAAGGTCTGGAAACACCATATATTTT	CASSPRSGKRSGNTIYF	TRBV9	once	-	TRBJ1-3
TGTGCCAGCAGCTCGGGACACCACTCTGGGGCCAACGTCCTGACTTTC	CASSSGHHSGANVLTF	TRBV11-2	-	-	TRBJ2-6
TGTGCCAGCAGTTACTCGCGGGGAGAGACCCAGTACTTC	CASSYSRGETQYF	TRBV6-6	-	-	TRBJ2-5
TGCGCCAGCAGTCAATCGATTGAATATAGCAATCAGCCCCAGCATTTT	CASSQSIEYSNQPQHF	TRBV23-1	-	-	TRBJ1-5
TGTGCCAGCACCGGGAGTGGGGTTAAGTATGAAAAACTGTTTTTT	CASTGSGVKYEKLFF	TRBV6-6	-	-	TRBJ1-4
TGTGCCAGCAGCTTCACAGAGGGGCCCTACGAGCAGTACTTC	CASSFTEGPYEQYF	TRBV5-4	once	-	TRBJ2-7
TGTGCCAGCAGCCCCGGTAGGTCCTACGAGCAGTACTTC	CASSPGRSYEQYF	TRBV7-9	-	-	TRBJ2-7
TGCGCCAGCAGAGGGTCGGGACTAGGGACCTACAATGAGCAGTTCTTC	CASRGSGLGTYNEQFF	TRBV5-1	-	TRBD2	TRBJ2-1
TGCGCCAGCAGCTGGACACCTTCCTACAATGAGCAGTTCTTC	CASSWTPSYNEQFF	TRBV5-1	-	-	TRBJ2-1
TGTGCCAGCTCACCACCGAACACCGGGGAGCTGTTTTTT	CASSPPNTGELFF	TRBV18	-	-	TRBJ2-2
TGTGCCAGTTCCCCGGGACAAGCCTCTAACTATGGCTACACCTTC	CASSPGQASNYGYTF	TRBV6-1	once	-	TRBJ1-2
TGTGCCAGCAGCTTAGGGCTCTATGGCTACACCTTC	CASSLGLYGYTF	TRBV7-2	-	-	TRBJ1-2
TGTGCCAGCAGCTTAAGAGCGGGGGGGTACAATGAGCAGTTCTTC	CASSLRAGGYNEQFF	TRBV11-2	-	TRBD2	TRBJ2-1
TGCAGCGTTAGGGGGTTGGAGACCCAGTACTTC	CSVRGLETQYF	TRBV29-1	-	-	TRBJ2-5
TGTGCCAGCAGTTTATATTGGGCAGGGGGCGCGGATGGCTACACCTTC	CASSLYWAGGADGYTF	TRBV27	-	TRBD1	TRBJ1-2
TGTGCCAGCAGATCGGACAGGGAGATATTGGGAGCTTTCTTT	CASRSDREILGAFF	TRBV11-3	once	TRBD1	TRBJ1-1
TGTGCCACCAGCAGAGGGAGGTTCGTGGTACAGGGTCCGCGGGAGCAGTACTTC	CATSRGRFVVQGPREQYF	TRBV15	-	-	TRBJ2-7
TGTGCCAGTAGTAAGACCGGGACTAACACCTACAATGAGCAGTTCTTC	CASSKTGTNTYNEQFF	TRBV19	once	TRBD2	TRBJ2-1
TGCGCCAGCAGCTCATTGACAGGGGCTGGCGGGGAGCTGTTTTTT	CASSSLTGAGGELFF	TRBV5-1	-	TRBD1	TRBJ2-2
TGCGCCAGCAGCCAACCCGGGGGTACTGAAGCTTTCTTT	CASSQPGGTEAFF	TRBV4-1	-	-	TRBJ1-1
TGTGCCAGTAAAACAGGGGGGACTTCCTATGGCTACACCTTC	CASKTGGTSYGYTF	TRBV19	once	TRBD1	TRBJ1-2
TGTGCCAGCAGTGAAGCTACAGGGGGTTTGAACACTGAAGCTTTCTTT	CASSEATGGLNTEAFF	TRBV6-1	-	TRBD1	TRBJ1-1
TGTGCCAGCAGCCCCAGACTAGCCCCCAACCGGGAGCTGTTTTTT	CASSPRLAPNRELFF	TRBV14	once	TRBD2	TRBJ2-2
TGCGCCAGCAGCCGCACCGGGACAGGGTCTCATGGCTACACCTTC	CASSRTGTGSHGYTF	TRBV4-1	-	TRBD1	TRBJ1-2
TGTGCTAGTGGGTATGTGGGGTGGGACTTTTCAGGCGTGGGTTTATATAGTGAAGCTTTCTTT	CASGYVGWDFSGVGLYSEAFF	TRBV12-5	-	-	TRBJ1-1
TGTGCCAGCAGCACTAGCGGGGGGGCAGATACGCAGTATTTT	CASSTSGGADTQYF	TRBV2	-	TRBD2	TRBJ2-3
TGTGCCACCAGCAGAGATCGACAGGGGAATGAAAAACTGTTTTTT	CATSRDRQGNEKLFF	TRBV15	-	TRBD1	TRBJ1-4
TGTGCCTGGAGGAGAACCGGGGAGCTGTTTTTT	CAWRRTGELFF	TRBV30	-	-	TRBJ2-2
TGCGCCAGCAAGTATTTTTTAGCGGGGGGCTCCGGGACCCAGTACTTC	CASKYFLAGGSGTQYF	TRBV5-1	-	TRBD2	TRBJ2-5
TGTGCCAGCTCACCACCCTCATTCGGGACAGGAATCAATGAGCAGTTCTTC	CASSPPSFGTGINEQFF	TRBV18	-	TRBD1	TRBJ2-1
TGTGCCAGCAGTTTAAGTCGACTCCAGAGCTCCTATAATTCACCCCTCCACTTT	CASSLSRLQSSYNSPLHF	TRBV27	-	-	TRBJ1-6
TGTGCCAGCAGCTCAATGCGGTCCTATGGCTACACCTTC	CASSSMRSYGYTF	TRBV11-2	-	-	TRBJ1-2
TGCGCCAGCAGCTCACGACTAGCGGAGACCCAGTACTTC	CASSSRLAETQYF	TRBV5-1	-	TRBD2	TRBJ2-5
TGTGCCAGCAGCTTTGGGAGTAACTATGGCTACACCTTC	CASSFGSNYGYTF	TRBV13	-	-	TRBJ1-2
TGTGCCAGCAGCGGACGGGACAGGGTCGTTGAGCAGTTCTTC	CASSGRDRVVEQFF	TRBV13	-	TRBD1	TRBJ2-1
TGTGCCAGCAGTTACTCCGACCCGACCTACGAGCAGTACTTC	CASSYSDPTYEQYF	TRBV6-6	-	-	TRBJ2-7
TGTGCCAGCAGCTTAGCGCTGGAAGATACGCAGTATTTT	CASSLALEDTQYF	TRBV7-6	-	-	TRBJ2-3
TGTGCCAGCAGGGTCGCCAGTGGCTATGGCTACACCTTC	CASRVASGYGYTF	TRBV5-5	-	-	TRBJ1-2
TGTGCCAGCAGTTTGAACGGCTCACCTAGTGGCTACACCTTC	CASSLNGSPSGYTF	TRBV27	-	-	TRBJ1-2